A selection of T cell receptor beta chains follows, all from one sample in a study of CD8 T cells in ankylosing spondylitis. TCRdb reanalysed the 5' RACE reads using MiXCR and keeps one entry per CDR3 protein. The sample has over 600,000 distinct CDR3 sequences, roughly 20% seen once. The sequenced sample consisted of blood, either unsorted or a sorted T cell fraction (not recorded which). The receptors were gathered from a male donor with ankylosing spondylitis. Each CDR3 is given with its conserved first and last residue. The order of the fields is V gene, J gene, clone size, D gene, CDR3 DNA, CDR3 protein. D genes are given only for firm matches. The size entry is marked missing in some rows and otherwise reads once, few, many or a size class.

TRBV11-2	TRBJ1-1	NA	NA	TGTGCCAGCAACCGACGACAGACTAACACTGAAGCTTTCTTT	CASNRRQTNTEAFF
TRBV7-2	TRBJ2-3	few	NA	TGTGCCAGCAGCGGGCGCGGGTGGGGTGGCACAGATACGCAGTATTTT	CASSGRGWGGTDTQYF
TRBV9	TRBJ2-1	NA	TRBD2	TGTGCCAGCAGCGTCCACACCGGGACTAGCGGTAACAATGAGCAGTTCTTC	CASSVHTGTSGNNEQFF
TRBV7-6	TRBJ2-7	NA	TRBD2	TGTGCCAGCAGCTTGGGACTAGGCTACTACGAGCAGTACTTC	CASSLGLGYYEQYF
TRBV20-1	TRBJ2-3	NA	TRBD2	TGCAGTCAGATACTAGCGGGAGACTCAGATACGCAGTATTTT	CSQILAGDSDTQYF
TRBV6-2/TRBV6-3	TRBJ1-1	NA	TRBD1	TGTGCCAGCAGCAATTTGGGACAGCTGAACACTGAAGCTTTCTTT	CASSNLGQLNTEAFF
TRBV7-2	TRBJ2-1	few	TRBD1	TGTGCCAGCAGCTACGGAGACAGGGATAATGAGCAGTTCTTC	CASSYGDRDNEQFF
TRBV28	TRBJ1-5	NA	NA	TGTGCCAGCAGTCGGCAGGACGTCAATCAGCCCCAGCATTTT	CASSRQDVNQPQHF
TRBV24-1	TRBJ2-3	NA	TRBD1	TGTGCCACCAGTGACGGGACAGGGGGGACAGATACGCAGTATTTT	CATSDGTGGTDTQYF
TRBV11-2	TRBJ1-1	NA	NA	TGTGCCAGCAGCTTAGGTATGGGGAACACTGAAGCTTTCTTT	CASSLGMGNTEAFF
TRBV6-2/TRBV6-3	TRBJ2-5	NA	TRBD1	TGTGCCACCCAGGACAGGCTAGAGACCCAGTACTTC	CATQDRLETQYF
TRBV7-8	TRBJ1-4	NA	NA	TGTGCCAGCAGCCCCTACAGGATATCGGCCCCAAATGATGAAAAACTGTTTTTT	CASSPYRISAPNDEKLFF
TRBV5-5	TRBJ2-3	NA	NA	TGTGCCAGCAGCTTGAGGTGGACAGAGGCTCCATCTGCGCAGTATTTT	CASSLRWTEAPSAQYF
TRBV4-3	TRBJ2-7	NA	TRBD2	TGCGCCAGCAGCCAAGCGGTGACTAGCCGCGAGCAGTACTTC	CASSQAVTSREQYF
TRBV7-2	TRBJ2-4	NA	NA	TGTGCCAGCAGCTTAAAAGGGGGGAAAAACATTCAGTACTTC	CASSLKGGKNIQYF
TRBV7-8	TRBJ2-7	NA	NA	TGTGCCAGCAGCTCCAAGACTAGCTACGAGCAGTACTTC	CASSSKTSYEQYF
TRBV20-1	TRBJ1-1	NA	NA	TGCAGTCCTGGGGTTAACACTGAAGCTTTCTTT	CSPGVNTEAFF
TRBV5-1	TRBJ2-7	NA	TRBD2	TGCGCCAGCAGCTTCACCCCGGGACTAGCGGGAGCATCCTTTTACGAGCAGTACTTC	CASSFTPGLAGASFYEQYF
TRBV5-1	TRBJ2-1	few	TRBD2	TGCGCCAGCAGCTTGGCTCCGGGACTAGCGGGGGAATGGAATGAGCAGTTCTTC	CASSLAPGLAGEWNEQFF
TRBV12-3/TRBV12-4	TRBJ2-5	many	TRBD2	TGTGCCAGCAGCCGGACTAGCGGGGCTGGAGAGACCCAGTACTTC	CASSRTSGAGETQYF
TRBV28	TRBJ1-5	NA	NA	TGTGCCAGCAGTTTGGTTTTACAGGGCGGTCAGCCCCAGCATTTT	CASSLVLQGGQPQHF
TRBV28	TRBJ2-3	many	NA	TGTGCCAGCAACACACCCGCGGGGGCCGCAGATACGCAGTATTTT	CASNTPAGAADTQYF
TRBV3-1	TRBJ1-2	NA	TRBD1	TGTGCCAGCAGCCGAGGTCGGATGCGGGACAGGGAAGTTTTGTATGGCTACACCTTC	CASSRGRMRDREVLYGYTF
TRBV7-9	TRBJ2-1	NA	TRBD1	TGTGCCAGCAGACAGGGGGCGAGCAATGAGCAGTTCTTC	CASRQGASNEQFF
TRBV27	TRBJ2-1	few	TRBD2	TGTGCCAGCAGTTTTAACGGGGGGACCGATGAGCAGTTCTTC	CASSFNGGTDEQFF
TRBV3-1	TRBJ2-1	NA	NA	TGTGCCAGCAGCCAAAGCAGAACTATCCTTCTGCACAATGAGCAGTTCTTC	CASSQSRTILLHNEQFF
TRBV20-1	TRBJ2-1	many	TRBD2	TGCAGTGCTAGTCTCGCGGGGGAGAGCAATGAGCAGTTCTTC	CSASLAGESNEQFF
TRBV2	TRBJ2-1	NA	TRBD2	TGTGCCAGCAGAATTACTAGCGGGGGGAATGAGCAGTTCTTC	CASRITSGGNEQFF
TRBV27	TRBJ2-7	few	NA	TGTGCCAGCAGTTTAAGTGGGGGGCACGAGCAGTACTTC	CASSLSGGHEQYF
TRBV30	TRBJ1-1	NA	NA	TGTGCCTGGAGTGTAAGGCTGGGCACTGAAGCTTTCTTT	CAWSVRLGTEAFF
TRBV3-1	TRBJ1-5	many	NA	TGTGCCAGCAGTCGGACAGAGACCAATCAGCCCCAGCATTTT	CASSRTETNQPQHF
TRBV27	TRBJ2-1	NA	TRBD2	TGTGCCAGCAGTCCTAGGTCACTAGCGGTATACAATGAGCAGTTCTTC	CASSPRSLAVYNEQFF
TRBV11-2	TRBJ2-1	NA	TRBD2	TGTGCCAGCAGCTTAGTGGCACTAGCGTCTAATGAGCAGTTCTTC	CASSLVALASNEQFF
TRBV28	TRBJ1-1	NA	NA	TGTGCCAGCAGTTTTGGGGGGGGAACAGGGCGCCTTGGAGCTTTCTTT	CASSFGGGTGRLGAFF
TRBV5-1	TRBJ2-5	NA	NA	TGCGCCAGCAGCTTGGATCCGTTGGGGCAACAAGAGACCCAGTACTTC	CASSLDPLGQQETQYF
TRBV7-9	TRBJ2-2	NA	NA	TGTGCCAGCAGCTTAGTTTGGGCCGGGGAGCTGTTTTTT	CASSLVWAGELFF
TRBV12-3/TRBV12-4	TRBJ2-5	NA	TRBD2	TGTGCCAGCAGTTTGCGGGGGGGGGCAGAGACCCAGTACTTC	CASSLRGGAETQYF
TRBV7-9	TRBJ2-5	NA	TRBD1	TGTGCCAGCAGCGTCGGACAGGCACTGTTCGACAGGGAGACCCAGTACTTC	CASSVGQALFDRETQYF
TRBV6-2/TRBV6-3	TRBJ2-7	NA	NA	TGTGCCAGCAGTTACTCTCCGAGACTCCAGCCTTACGGGCAGTACTTC	CASSYSPRLQPYGQYF
TRBV11-3	TRBJ1-2	NA	NA	TGTGCCAGCAGCAAAGCAGGGGCGAGTGGCTACACCTTC	CASSKAGASGYTF
TRBV20-1	TRBJ2-1	NA	TRBD2	TGCAGTGCTAGCGCGGGAGGGTACAATGAGCAGTTCTTC	CSASAGGYNEQFF
TRBV20-1	TRBJ1-6	NA	NA	TGCAGTGCTAGAGTTATACGGGGCTCCTATAATTCACCCCTCCACTTT	CSARVIRGSYNSPLHF
TRBV5-1	TRBJ2-2	many	TRBD2	TGCGCCAGCAGCTTGGGTTCTAGCGGACTCACCGGGGAGCTGTTTTTT	CASSLGSSGLTGELFF
TRBV7-3	TRBJ2-1	few	TRBD2	TGTGCCAGCAGCTTAATCGTCGGGGGGGTAGGTGAGCAGTTCTTC	CASSLIVGGVGEQFF
TRBV10-3	TRBJ2-5	few	NA	TGTGCCATCAGTGAGGGAAATGAGGAGACCCAGTACTTC	CAISEGNEETQYF
TRBV29-1	TRBJ2-1	NA	NA	TGCAGCGTTGAACTAGGCTACTCCTACAATGAGCAGTTCTTC	CSVELGYSYNEQFF
TRBV7-6	TRBJ2-2	NA	NA	TGTGCCAGCGCCAGCGGGCTTAACACCGGGGAGCTGTTTTTT	CASASGLNTGELFF
TRBV27	TRBJ1-6	NA	NA	TGTGCCAGCAGTCTCGGACTGAGCTCCTATAATTCACCCCTCCACTTT	CASSLGLSSYNSPLHF
TRBV5-1	TRBJ2-7	few	TRBD1	TGCGCCAGCAGCTTGAATCAGGGGGCCTACGAGCAGTACTTC	CASSLNQGAYEQYF
TRBV20-1	TRBJ1-1	many	NA	TGCAGTGCTAGTAGGGACACTGAAGCTTTCTTT	CSASRDTEAFF
TRBV7-8	TRBJ2-5	NA	NA	TGTGCCAGCAGCTTAAGTGGAGAATCCCAAGAGACCCAGTACTTC	CASSLSGESQETQYF